The clone carrying this T cell receptor beta chain has a handful of counts. The antigen is unknown. This entry comes from a study of early T cells in non-severe SARS-CoV-2 infection. Overall study context: The sequenced material was bulk RNA from unsorted whole blood, and its chains were unpaired.

The CDR3 has 17 residues. Trimming took 6 bases from V and 1 from J; bases not matched to a gene: 9. Looked up from germline, CDR1 is MDHEN and CDR2 is SYDVKM. The study's findings and limits: Comparison of clonotypes with VDJdb favored anti-spike CD8 responses while missing private and CD4 specificities.

Separate cDNA molecules each had unique molecular identifiers attached to them. Using its own MiXCR run on the 5' RACE reads, TCRdb lists one record per CDR3 protein. The table has 50,000 to 70,000 distinct CDR3 sequences, roughly 7.7% seen once; the top ten hold 3% to 4%. Sequencing input: whole blood. The chain is built from TRBV28 and TRBJ2-7, with 13 nucleotides matching TRBD2. The origin of this receptor is an adult who was a healthcare worker with PCR-confirmed SARS-CoV-2 infection or an uninfected control (not recorded which). The CDR3, as DNA: TGTGCCAGCAGGCCTACTAGCGGGAGGGCCAGTTCCTACGAGCAGTACTTC. Translating gives CASRPTSGRASSYEQYF. The variable domain in full, completed from reference TRBV28 and TRBJ2-7, reads DVKVTQSSRYLVKRTGEKVFLECVQDMDHENMFWYRQDPGLGLRLIYFSYDVKMKEKGDIPEGYSVSREKKERFSLILESASTNQTSMYLCASRPTSGRASSYEQYFGPGTRLTVT.